This TCR beta chain was captured by sequencing in a study of T cell responses to AZD1222 COVID-19 vaccine. Study results and caveats: The repertoires were collected only after the peak T cell response. Baseline testing showed seropositivity in only six or seven AZD1222 recipients.

This table comes from immunoSEQ multiplex PCR, and its TCRdb copy is limited to in-frame clones, with some not included. This sample has about 42,000 clones, with over 70% found just once. The CDR3 covers 14 residues. Germline lookup yields CDR1 SQVTM and CDR2 ANQGSEA. The V and J ends lost 4 bases and 3 bases, in that order; junction bases with no gene match: 8. In the case of this clone: Its target is unknown.

Sequencing was performed on peripheral blood, taken 28 days after the second AZD1222 dose. This TCR came from an adult who received the AZD1222 COVID-19 vaccine. The chain links TRBV29-1 to TRBJ1-2, with 7 bases that match TRBD1. The CDR3 DNA is TGCAGCGTTGGTGGACAGGAGATATACTATGGCTACACCTTC. Its protein product is CSVGGQEIYYGYTF.